These 13 T cell receptor beta chains came from one sample sequenced in a study of blood T cells in healthy people across ages. Combining a sample-barcoded 5' primer with a J-beta primer mix, a second PCR ran for roughly 6 to 12 cycles. TCRdb called the 5' RACE reads again in MiXCR, with one record for every CDR3 protein. Counted here are 600,000 to 650,000 distinct CDR3 sequences, roughly 50% occurring once; the ten biggest clones make up approximately 40%. The material sequenced was blood. Every receptor here comes from a man in his sixties in good health.

The table lists this clonotype with a few counts. The gene calls are TRBV7-9 and TRBJ2-5; D is undetermined. V lost 2 bases and J lost 5, with 6 bases in between. The CDR3 has 12 amino acids. Germline loops: CDR1 SEHNR, CDR2 FQNEAQ (reference sequence). The CDR3: CASSLISETQYF. In DNA form, the CDR3 reads TGTGCCAGCAGCTTAATTTCCGAGACCCAGTACTTC.

V usage is TRBV29-1 and J usage is TRBJ1-5; D is unresolved. The length of the CDR3 is 12 residues. Deletions cut 4 bases from V and 0 bases from J, with 4 bases between. Germline V gives CDR1 SQVTM, CDR2 ANQGSEA. CDR3 sequence: CSVASSNQPQHF. The DNA of the CDR3 is TGCAGCGTTGCCAGTAGCAATCAGCCCCAGCATTTT.

The chain links TRBV6-2 or TRBV6-3 to TRBJ2-3, with D unresolved. The germline V gene has CDR1 MNHEY and CDR2 SVGEGT. Trimming cost V 8 bases and J 0 bases, with 15 bases left between them. The CDR3 runs 15 residues. The CDR3 sequence: CASSRRSPSTDTQYF. CDR3 coding DNA: TGTGCCAGCTCGAGGAGAAGCCCTAGCACAGATACGCAGTATTTT.

CDR3 sequence reads: CASSPRRGVNEKLFF. CDR3 sequence (DNA): TGTGCCAGCAGTCCCCGCCGAGGGGTTAATGAAAAACTGTTTTTT. The chain recombines TRBV2 with TRBJ1-4; D perhaps matches TRBD1 (5 bases). Per the germline V gene, CDR1 is SNHLY and CDR2 is FYNNEI. V was clipped by 5 bases and J by 4 bases, with 14 bases between them. CDR3 size: 15 residues.

The chain is built from TRBV4-1 and TRBJ2-3, with 8 nucleotides matching TRBD1. The germline CDR1 and CDR2 sequences are MGHRA and YSYEKL. The CDR3 has 14 amino acids. Losses at the gene ends were 5 bases for V and 8 bases for J; bases not matched to a gene: 9. The CDR3 sequence: CASSIRTGPATQYF. DNA for the CDR3: TGCGCCAGCAGCATACGGACAGGGCCAGCTACGCAGTATTTT.

In this sample, this clonotype turned up a few times. The chain couples TRBV18 to TRBJ2-7; 7 nucleotides agree with TRBD1. After removal of 4 bases from V and 4 bases from J, the junction contained 7 bases not matched to a gene. This CDR3 has 14 amino acids. The germline CDR1 and CDR2 sequences are KGHSH and LQKENI. The CDR3, as DNA: TGTGCCAGCTCACAGTCCGGGACAGAGTACGAGCAGTACTTC. It encodes CASSQSGTEYEQYF.

The chain couples TRBV5-6 to TRBJ1-2; D might be TRBD1 (6 bases). Trimming pared 6 bases from V and 4 bases from J, leaving 16 bases between. CDR1 is SGHDT and CDR2 is YYEEEE in the germline V gene. The CDR3 extends over 14 amino acids. Written as DNA, the CDR3 is TGTGCCAGCACCGAGGGGGGGATCGGCTATGGCTACACCTTC. Protein sequence: CASTEGGIGYGYTF. The complete variable domain, with remaining parts taken from reference TRBV5-6 and TRBJ1-2, reads DAGVTQSPTHLIKTRGQQVTLRCSPKSGHDTVSWYQQALGQGPQFIFQYYEEEERQRGNFPDRFSGHQFPNYSSELNVNALLLGDSALYLCASTEGGIGYGYTFGSGTRLTVV.

This clonotype has more than one count but fewer than ten. This chain connects TRBV6-6 to TRBJ2-1; TRBD1 aligns across 9 bases. Judging by the DNA end, TRBJ2-7 fits better; the J call may be wrong. The length of the CDR3 is 14 residues. The germline V gene encodes CDR1 MNHNY and CDR2 SVGAGI (reference sequence). The CDR3 sequence: CASSQRDREGEQYF. In DNA, the CDR3 is TGTGCCAGCAGTCAAAGGGACAGGGAGGGCGAGCAGTACTTC.

The chain couples TRBV6-1 to TRBJ2-7; a possible D gene is TRBD1 (6 bases). The DNA end is a closer match to TRBJ2-5, so the J assignment may be wrong. There are 17 residues in the CDR3. The V gene's germline CDR1 is MNHNS and CDR2 SASEGT. This chain's CDR3 is CASSGNRERLSQETQYF. CDR3 coding DNA: TGTGCCAGCAGTGGGAACAGGGAACGCCTCTCGCAGGAGACCCAGTACTTC.

The gene calls are TRBV5-1 and TRBJ2-5; 14 bases map to TRBD2. The J call may be in error: the DNA end matches TRBJ2-7 better. CDR1 is SGHRS and CDR2 is YFSETQ in the germline V gene. The CDR3 extends over 17 amino acids. The CDR3 sequence: CASSLGLAGGLPYEQYF. In nucleotides, the CDR3 is TGCGCCAGCAGCCTTGGACTAGCGGGGGGTTTGCCCTACGAGCAGTACTTC.

This clonotype was picked up a small number of times. The rearrangement joins TRBV3-1 to TRBJ1-6; 7 bases are shared with TRBD1. Germline CDR1 reads LGHDT; CDR2 reads YNNKEL (reference sequence). Trimming took 4 bases from V and 10 from J; bases not matched to a gene: 4. This CDR3 is 13 amino acids long. The CDR3, as DNA: TGTGCCAGCAGCCGACAGGGTGGGTCACCCCTCCACTTT. Translation: CASSRQGGSPLHF. Complete variable domain (other parts from reference TRBV3-1 and TRBJ1-6): DTAVSQTPKYLVTQMGNDKSIKCEQNLGHDTMYWYKQDSKKFLKIMFSYNNKELIINETVPNRFSPKSPDKAHLNLHINSLELGDSAVYFCASSRQGGSPLHFGNGTRLTVT.

On this clonotype: A much bigger clone sits one base away, suggesting this may be a read error. V gene TRBV7-2 combines with J gene TRBJ2-5, with D unclear. Germline V CDR1 and CDR2: SGHTA, FQGNSA. The CDR3 consists of 16 residues. CDR3 region: CANSLVARVPQETQYF. The CDR3 DNA sequence: TGTGCCAACAGCTTAGTGGCCCGCGTCCCTCAAGAGACCCAGTACTTC.

This rearrangement joins TRBV20-1 to TRBJ2-3; tentative D call: TRBD2 (6 bases). Germline V gives CDR1 DFQATT, CDR2 SNEGSKA (reference sequence). Deletions cut 6 bases from V and 7 bases from J, with 17 bases between. This CDR3 is 13 amino acids long. For the CDR3, the DNA is TGCAGTGCGCACGCTAGCGAGGGAAATACGCAGTATTTT. Amino acids: CSAHASEGNTQYF.